The 23 T cell receptor beta chains reported below all come from one sample, sequenced in a study of CD8 T cells in ankylosing spondylitis. TCRdb reprocessed the 5' RACE reads via MiXCR and lists one record per CDR3 protein. This repertoire shows about 130,000 distinct CDR3 sequences, around 9.3% found once; its top ten account for 2.5% to 3.5%. The sequenced sample consisted of blood, either unsorted or a sorted T cell fraction (not recorded which). The receptors derive from a male donor with ankylosing spondylitis or in good health (not recorded which).

This clonotype was observed at least ten times. This chain's CDR3 is CASSLSHRKQFF. The CDR3 nucleotides are TGTGCCAGCAGCTTGAGTCACCGGAAGCAGTTCTTC. The chain couples TRBV5-4 to TRBJ2-1; no reliable D call. Germline assignment: CDR1 SGHNT and CDR2 YYREEE (reference sequence). There are 12 residues in the CDR3. V was cut by 1 base and J by 11 bases, with 10 bases left in between.

In its sample, this clonotype was seen many times. The rearrangement uses TRBV7-2 and TRBJ1-2; possible D gene TRBD1, 6 bases. Deletions cut 0 bases from V and 7 bases from J, with 15 bases between. Germline V gives CDR1 SGHTA, CDR2 FQGNSA. CDR3 size: 15 residues. The CDR3 spells CASSLAAGQSSGYTF. The CDR3, as DNA: TGTGCCAGCAGCTTAGCGGCCGGACAGAGTAGTGGCTACACCTTC. Full variable domain (rest looked up from reference TRBV7-2 and TRBJ1-2): GAGVSQSPSNKVTEKGKDVELRCDPISGHTALYWYRQSLGQGLEFLIYFQGNSAPDKSGLPSDRFSAERTGGSVSTLTIQRTQQEDSAVYLCASSLAAGQSSGYTFGSGTRLTVV.

The chain combines TRBV20-1 with TRBJ2-7; D uncertain. The CDR3 spans 17 residues. Per the germline V gene, CDR1 is DFQATT and CDR2 is SNEGSKA (reference sequence). With 1 base removed from V and 2 bases from J, the gap between germline ends came to 21 bases. In nucleotides, the CDR3 is TGCAGTGCTAGAGGGAACGCCCCAAGAGGAGCCACCTACGAGCAGTACTTC. It is translated as CSARGNAPRGATYEQYF.

This clonotype was found many times. The chain uses TRBV12-3 or TRBV12-4 and TRBJ2-3; D is unclear. This CDR3 is built from 13 residues. Trimming removed 6 bases at V and 4 bases at J, with 11 bases between. The CDR3 loop is CASSPRTPDTQYF. DNA of the CDR3: TGTGCCAGCAGCCCACGCACCCCAGATACGCAGTATTTT.

The table lists this clonotype with many counts. The V and J genes are TRBV9 and TRBJ2-1; D not resolved. This CDR3 contains 16 residues. Germline CDR1 reads SGDLS; CDR2 reads YYNGEE. The V end was cut by 0 bases, the J end by 8 bases, with 18 bases between. CDR3 sequence (DNA): TGTGCCAGCAGCGTAGCGGCGGACGCCTACCGGCATGAGCAGTTCTTC. Amino acids: CASSVAADAYRHEQFF.

This clonotype was picked up a small number of times. This chain uses TRBV28 with TRBJ2-1; 13 bases map to TRBD2. CDR3 length: 15 residues. V gave up 5 bases and J gave up 16 bases; unmatched junction bases: 14. Germline V gene lookup returns CDR1 MDHEN and CDR2 SYDVKM. DNA of the CDR3: TGTGCCAGCAGTCCGACTAGCGGGAGGCCAATAGAAGGATTCTTC. It encodes CASSPTSGRPIEGFF.

V usage is TRBV28 and J usage is TRBJ1-5; D call uncertain. The CDR3 totals 19 residues. Trimming left V 3 bases short and J 0 bases short, with 21 bases between. Germline V gene sequence: CDR1 MDHEN, CDR2 SYDVKM. For the CDR3, the DNA is TGTGCCAGCAGTTTCAGAATTCCGATATCGTCTTATAGCAATCAGCCCCAGCATTTT. It is translated as CASSFRIPISSYSNQPQHF. The full variable domain, with the rest looked up from reference TRBV28 and TRBJ1-5, is DVKVTQSSRYLVKRTGEKVFLECVQDMDHENMFWYRQDPGLGLRLIYFSYDVKMKEKGDIPEGYSVSREKKERFSLILESASTNQTSMYLCASSFRIPISSYSNQPQHFGDGTRLSIL.

This clonotype was observed a handful of times. The chain uses TRBV20-1 and TRBJ1-1, with 8 bases matching TRBD1. Germline CDR1 reads DFQATT; CDR2 reads SNEGSKA (reference sequence). V dropped 3 bases and J dropped 4; count of bases not matched to a gene: 4. This CDR3 comprises 13 residues. The CDR3 DNA follows: TGCAGTGCTAGCTCAGGGGGCGGCACTGAAGCTTTCTTT. Protein: CSASSGGGTEAFF.

The genes are TRBV28 and TRBJ2-3; D ambiguous. This CDR3 region has 15 residues. Germline V gene lookup returns CDR1 MDHEN and CDR2 SYDVKM. Trimming left V 2 bases short and J 3 bases short, with 12 bases between. DNA for the CDR3: TGTGCCAGCAGTTTACGGTTTAGCATGACAGATACGCAGTATTTT. This gives the protein CASSLRFSMTDTQYF.

This clonotype was detected only a few times. This chain joins TRBV18 and TRBJ1-2, with D tentatively TRBD1 (5 bases). CDR3 length equals 13 residues. The V gene lost 3 bases and the J gene lost 8 bases, with 13 bases spanning the gap. The V gene's germline CDR1 is KGHSH and CDR2 LQKENI. In DNA, the CDR3 is TGTGCCAGCTCACCGAAGGCAGGGCAAGGCTACACCTTC. Translating it yields CASSPKAGQGYTF.

The V and J genes are TRBV7-8 and TRBJ2-7; D perhaps matches TRBD1 (6 bases). This CDR3 spans 14 amino acids. Trimming stripped 1 base from V and 6 bases from J, with 13 bases between. CDR1 and CDR2 from the germline V gene are SGHVS and FQNEAQ. CDR3 nucleotides: TGTGCCAGCAGCTTAGGGGGGCACAATTCCGAGCAGTACTTC. Protein product: CASSLGGHNSEQYF.

There are a few counts of this clonotype. The rearrangement links TRBV14 to TRBJ2-3; D is ambiguous. The V end was cut by 3 bases, the J end by 0 bases, with 10 bases between. The length of the CDR3 is 15 residues. Germline V gives CDR1 SGHDN, CDR2 FVKESK. This chain's CDR3 is CASSQTGGSTDTQYF. Written as DNA, the CDR3 is TGTGCCAGCAGCCAGACGGGCGGAAGCACAGATACGCAGTATTTT. The whole variable domain, filled in from reference TRBV14 and TRBJ2-3, reads EAGVTQFPSHSVIEKGQTVTLRCDPISGHDNLYWYRRVMGKEIKFLLHFVKESKQDESGMPNNRFLAERTGGTYSTLKVQPAELEDSGVYFCASSQTGGSTDTQYFGPGTRLTVL.

This clonotype was counted a few times. The chain joins TRBV29-1 to TRBJ2-7; D gene ambiguous. The CDR3 has 12 residues. Trimming removed 5 bases at V and 5 bases at J, with 13 bases between. Looked up from germline, CDR1 is SQVTM and CDR2 is ANQGSEA. CDR3 coding DNA: TGCAGCGTTCGTCTTCCCGCCCACGAGCAGTACTTC. Translating gives CSVRLPAHEQYF.

By share of the sample, this clonotype is medium-sized. The V call is TRBV4-3, the J call TRBJ2-3; 7 bases are a match to TRBD1. The germline gives CDR1 LGHNA, CDR2 YSLEER. The CDR3 loop spans 16 amino acids. V was clipped by 5 bases and J by 3 bases; unmatched bases: 11. The CDR3 spells CASSSSPGQRTDTQYF. CDR3 coding DNA: TGCGCCAGCAGCTCTTCACCGGGACAGAGGACAGATACGCAGTATTTT.

The chain is built from TRBV6-2 or TRBV6-3 and TRBJ1-1, with TRBD1 matching 9 bases. Germline CDR1 and CDR2: MNHEY and SVGEGT. The CDR3 is 14 amino acids. Trimming at V came to 7 bases and at J to 8 bases, leaving 11 bases not matched to a gene. The CDR3 loop reads CASNPSTGGKEAFF. CDR3 nucleotides: TGTGCCAGCAATCCCAGCACAGGGGGCAAAGAAGCTTTCTTT.

This clonotype was detected many times. This sequence joins TRBV28 and TRBJ2-4; the match to TRBD1 covers 7 bases. The CDR3 runs 16 residues. Trimming took 3 bases from V and 6 from J; bases not matched to a gene: 11. In germline, CDR1 is MDHEN, CDR2 SYDVKM. The CDR3, as DNA: TGTGCCAGCAGTTTGTCGACAGGGAAAGGGGGAAACATTCAGTACTTC. Protein sequence: CASSLSTGKGGNIQYF.

This clonotype was found many times. V gene TRBV6-2 or TRBV6-3 combines with J gene TRBJ1-5; 9 bases are shared with TRBD1. The CDR3 is made up of 14 amino acids. Germline assignment: CDR1 MNHEY and CDR2 SVGEGT. With 9 bases clipped from V and 3 bases from J, the junction kept 6 bases outside the gene matches. The CDR3 is CARTGQGHNQPQHF. The CDR3 coding sequence is TGTGCCAGGACGGGACAGGGTCACAATCAGCCCCAGCATTTT.

This clonotype was seen at least ten times. CDR3: CSAAPDKNYNEQFF. The CDR3 nucleotides read TGCAGCGCCGCCCCGGATAAGAATTACAATGAGCAGTTCTTC. The chain has TRBV29-1 and TRBJ2-1; D remains ambiguous. CDR3 length: 14 residues. Germline lookup yields CDR1 SQVTM and CDR2 ANQGSEA. V lost 7 bases and J 4 bases, leaving 17 bases between the germline ends.

Ten or more counts support this clonotype. The chain combines TRBV3-1 with TRBJ1-5; D is possibly TRBD1 (6 bases). CDR1 is LGHDT, CDR2 YNNKEL, per germline (reference sequence). CDR3 length equals 16 residues. Between the trimmed V and J ends, which lost 3 bases and 7 bases, there was a span of 19 bases. The CDR3 DNA reads TGTGCCAGCAGCCAGTTACAACAGGGTTGTGGCCAGCCCCAGCATTTT. Translating gives CASSQLQQGCGQPQHF.

This clonotype has only a few counts. This rearrangement joins TRBV21-1 to TRBJ2-7; the table calls TRBD2, which could not be checked here. TRBV21-1 is marked as a pseudogene. The CDR3 is 17 amino acids. The CDR3 bases are TGTGCCAGCAGCAAATCAAGTGGTCAGCGGGACCCCTACGAGCAGTACTTC. Translating it yields CASSKSSGQRDPYEQYF.

This clonotype was observed a handful of times. The chain links TRBV7-2 to TRBJ2-1; 9 bases are a match to TRBD2. The CDR3 is 16 amino acids. The junction had 14 bases not matched to a gene; V was cut back by 7 bases and J by 7 bases. Germline-derived CDR1 and CDR2 are SGHTA and FQGNSA. CDR3 nucleotides: TGTGCCAGCATCCCTAGCCGAGGACTAGCGTCTAATGAGCAGTTCTTC. Translation: CASIPSRGLASNEQFF. Variable domain in full (rest from reference TRBV7-2 and TRBJ2-1): GAGVSQSPSNKVTEKGKDVELRCDPISGHTALYWYRQSLGQGLEFLIYFQGNSAPDKSGLPSDRFSAERTGGSVSTLTIQRTQQEDSAVYLCASIPSRGLASNEQFFGPGTRLTVL.

This clonotype was recorded at least ten times. The rearrangement joins TRBV7-8 to TRBJ1-4; 7 nucleotides line up with TRBD1. The CDR3 spans 19 residues. Unmatched junction bases numbered 15, after V lost 2 bases and J lost 3 bases. From germline, CDR1 is SGHVS and CDR2 FQNEAQ. The CDR3 bases are TGTGCCAGCAGCTTAAGCCGGGACAGCCTTAATGTAGCTAATGAAAAACTGTTTTTT. Protein: CASSLSRDSLNVANEKLFF.

This clonotype was recorded at least ten times. The chain recombines TRBV11-2 with TRBJ2-4; D might be TRBD1 or TRBD2, each matching 5 bases. The CDR3 length is 15 residues. Germline V lookup: CDR1 SGHAT, CDR2 FQNNGV. Deletions cut 4 bases from V and 3 bases from J, with 13 bases between. CDR3 nucleotide sequence: TGTGCCAGCAGCTCGGACGGGGCCTACAAAAACATTCAGTACTTC. It encodes CASSSDGAYKNIQYF.